These 9 T cell receptor beta chains came from one sample sequenced in a study of tumor-infiltrating lymphocytes in primary liver carcinoma. Reverse transcription of about 0.5 ug total RNA with a constant-region primer produced TCR beta cDNA. ARM-PCR, slightly modified, supplied the TCR beta libraries through three nested multiplex PCR rounds. With TRBV1-TRBV30 forward primers and a C-beta reverse primer, the first two PCR rounds were run for approximately 10 cycles each. One entry per CDR3 protein, called by TCRdb with MiXCR from the multiplex PCR reads. The data contain about 110,000 distinct CDR3 sequences, less than 80% of them singletons. For each extraction, RNA and DNA were obtained together from 20-30 mg of unsorted bulk tissue. The sample comprised liver tumor tissue from sampling region 1. Subset noted: tumor region T1, superior pole. The receptors were gathered from a woman in her fifties or sixties with primary liver carcinoma and hepatitis B virus infection.

A word on this clonotype: Since no conserved phenylalanine or tryptophan closes the CDR3, a read error is the likely cause. The rearrangement joins TRBV11-2 to TRBJ2-7, with no clear D. V gave up 0 bases and J gave up 6 bases, with 15 bases separating them. Germline V CDR1 and CDR2: SGHAT, FQNNGV. The CDR3 is 15 amino acids. CDR3 in DNA: TGTGCCAGCAGCTTAGACTCATGCCATACGTCCGAGCAGTACATC. Translation: CASSLDSCHTSEQYI.

V usage is TRBV29-1 and J usage is TRBJ2-3, with D possibly TRBD1 on 5 matching bases. Trimming left V 8 bases short and J 4 bases short, with 16 bases between. This CDR3 spans 13 amino acids. The V gene's germline CDR1 is SQVTM and CDR2 ANQGSEA. The CDR3 nucleotides read TGCAGCTCACAGGTTCGCTCACCAGATACGCAGTATTTT. Translated, it gives CSSQVRSPDTQYF.

Regarding this clonotype: The conserved phenylalanine or tryptophan is not found at the CDR3 terminus, so this likely reflects a read error. The rearrangement uses TRBV28 and TRBJ1-6, with D possibly TRBD1 on 5 matching bases. V was pared by 6 bases and J by 8 bases, with 17 bases between. Germline V CDR1 and CDR2: MDHEN, SYDVKM. CDR3 size: 15 residues. The DNA of the CDR3 is TGTGCCAGCAGCCTAAAGGGGAACCCACATTCACCCCTCCACTAT. Its translation: CASSLKGNPHSPLHY.

To note about this clonotype: A much larger clone is a single base away; this may be a read error. The chain links TRBV6-5 to TRBJ1-5, with a tentative D call TRBD1 (5 bases). V lost 5 bases and J lost 0, with 20 bases in between. In germline, CDR1 is MNHEY, CDR2 SVGAGI. The CDR3 contains 18 residues. CDR3 in amino acids: CASSPRVDIPYSNQPQHF. CDR3 nucleotide sequence: TGTGCCAGCAGTCCCCGAGTGGACATACCGTATAGCAATCAGCCCCAGCATTTT.

Concerning this clonotype: The missing conserved phenylalanine or tryptophan at the end of this CDR3 makes a read error likely. This chain joins TRBV6-2 or TRBV6-3 and TRBJ1-2; 7 positions match TRBD1. This CDR3 comprises 15 residues. Germline loops: CDR1 MNHEY, CDR2 SVGEGT. Here the CDR3 DNA reads TGTGTCAGCAGTTACTCGGGGACAGCTCTCTATGGCTACACCGTC. Its protein is CVSSYSGTALYGYTV.

Points on this clonotype: One end of the junction varies from germline; a read error may be responsible. This rearrangement joins TRBV29-1 to TRBJ2-1; 9 bases line up with TRBD1. CDR1 SQVTM and CDR2 ANQGSEA come from the germline V gene. CDR3 length: 13 residues. In nucleotides, the CDR3 is TGCAGCGTCCCGGGACAGGGCAACAATGAGCATTTCTTC. Translation: CSVPGQGNNEHFF.

To note about this clonotype: A much larger clone sits a single nucleotide away, making a read error possible. The V and J genes are TRBV4-1 and TRBJ2-2; 7 nucleotides agree with TRBD2. From germline, CDR1 is MGHRA and CDR2 YSYEKL. CDR3 length: 15 amino acids. CDR3 DNA: TGCGCCACCAGCCAAGAAGGCGGGAGAACCGGGGAGCTGTTTTTT. Amino acid sequence: CATSQEGGRTGELFF.

This clonotype was seen once. Mismatch with germline at one junction end may stem from a read error. V gene TRBV28 combines with J gene TRBJ1-2; D is ambiguous. This CDR3 region has 14 residues. Germline V gene lookup returns CDR1 MDHEN and CDR2 SYDVKM. The CDR3 DNA follows: TGTGCCAGCAGTTTCGAACGGCTCAACTGTGGCTACACCTTC. Translation: CASSFERLNCGYTF.

V and J are TRBV6-6 and TRBJ1-4; tentatively, D is TRBD1 (5 bases). The V end was cut by 2 bases, the J end by 10 bases, with 17 bases between. CDR1 is MNHNY and CDR2 is SVGAGI in the germline V gene (reference sequence). The length of the CDR3 is 15 residues. The CDR3: CASSYTGLKRGKLFF. The CDR3 DNA reads TGTGCCAGCAGTTACACGGGACTAAAAAGAGGAAAACTGTTTTTT.